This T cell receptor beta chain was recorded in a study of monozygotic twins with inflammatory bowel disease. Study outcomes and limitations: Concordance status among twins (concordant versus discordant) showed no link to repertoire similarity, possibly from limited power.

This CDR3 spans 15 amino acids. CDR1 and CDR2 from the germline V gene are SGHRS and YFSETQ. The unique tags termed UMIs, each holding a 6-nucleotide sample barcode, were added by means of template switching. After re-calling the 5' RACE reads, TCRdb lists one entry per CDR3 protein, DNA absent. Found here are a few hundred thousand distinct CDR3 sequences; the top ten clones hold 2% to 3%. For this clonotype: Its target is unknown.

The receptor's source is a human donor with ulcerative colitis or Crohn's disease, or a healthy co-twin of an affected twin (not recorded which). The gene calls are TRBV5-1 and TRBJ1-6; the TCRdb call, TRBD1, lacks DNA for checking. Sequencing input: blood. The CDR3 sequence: CASSLAGQGYSPLHF.